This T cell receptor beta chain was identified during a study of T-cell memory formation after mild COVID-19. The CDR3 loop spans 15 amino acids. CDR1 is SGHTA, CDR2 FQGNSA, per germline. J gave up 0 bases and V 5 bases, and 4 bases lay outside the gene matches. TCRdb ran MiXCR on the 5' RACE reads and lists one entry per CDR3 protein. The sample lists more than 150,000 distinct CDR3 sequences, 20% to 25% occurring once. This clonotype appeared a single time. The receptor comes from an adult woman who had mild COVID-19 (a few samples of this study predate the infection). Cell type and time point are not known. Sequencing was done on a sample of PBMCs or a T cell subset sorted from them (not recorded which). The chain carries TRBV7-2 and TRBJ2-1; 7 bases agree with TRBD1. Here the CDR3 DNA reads TGTGCCAGCAGCAAAGGGGGCGCCTCCTACAATGAGCAGTTCTTC. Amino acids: CASSKGGASYNEQFF.